A single sample gave rise to the 12 T cell receptor beta chains below, sequenced in a study of blood T cell repertoires in COVID-19. Method: immunoSEQ multiplex PCR; TCRdb's copy keeps in-frame clones and lacks some. This sample has about 91,000 clones, with about 76% found just once. Material for sequencing was peripheral blood. All receptors derive from a woman older than 75 with acute or convalescent COVID-19.

The chain employs TRBV29-1 and TRBJ2-7; 11 bases are a match to TRBD2. Germline V lookup: CDR1 SQVTM, CDR2 ANQGSEA. The V segment lost 6 bases and the J segment 2 bases; nucleotides outside the gene matches: 3. This CDR3 is 13 amino acids long. CDR3 DNA sequence: TGCAGCGTGAGACTAGCGGGAACCTACGAGCAGTACTTC. Protein sequence: CSVRLAGTYEQYF.

The gene calls are TRBV19 and TRBJ2-5; TRBD2 matches 10 bases. In germline, CDR1 is LNHDA, CDR2 SQIVND (reference sequence). V lost 6 bases to trimming and J lost 2 bases; unmatched junction nucleotides: 12. The CDR3 consists of 17 residues. CDR3 sequence: CASSPPFGLAAQETQYF. As DNA, the CDR3 is TGTGCCAGTAGCCCCCCTTTTGGACTAGCGGCACAAGAGACCCAGTACTTC.

The CDR3 here is CASSFGIQETQYF. The DNA of the CDR3 is TGTGCCAGCAGTTTCGGTATCCAAGAGACCCAGTACTTC. The rearrangement links TRBV12-3 or TRBV12-4 to TRBJ2-5; the D is unclear. V gave up 3 bases and J gave up 1 base, with 6 bases separating them. The CDR3 length is 13 residues.

V is TRBV5-1 and J is TRBJ1-2; unclear D gene. Trimming cost V 0 bases and J 5 bases, with 17 bases left between them. The CDR3 totals 16 residues. The V gene's germline CDR1 is SGHRS and CDR2 YFSETQ. CDR3 coding DNA: TGCGCCAGCAGCTTGGTTGCCGGGGAGGGAAGTTATGGCTACACCTTC. Encoded protein: CASSLVAGEGSYGYTF.

The CDR3 nucleotides read TGTGCCAGTAGCCCGGACGGGAGCTCTGGAAACACCATATATTTT. Its translation is CASSPDGSSGNTIYF. The V and J genes are TRBV19 and TRBJ1-3; no clear D gene. The CDR3 runs 15 residues. V was clipped by 6 bases and J by 0 bases, with 12 bases between them. The germline CDR1 and CDR2 sequences are LNHDA and SQIVND (reference sequence).

The rearrangement links TRBV5-1 to TRBJ1-1; tentative D call: TRBD1 (6 bases). V lost 0 bases, J lost 0 bases, and 18 bases lay in between. Germline V CDR1 and CDR2: SGHRS, YFSETQ. The CDR3 spans 18 residues. The CDR3: CASSLATGAKTMNTEAFF. The CDR3 region has the DNA TGCGCCAGCAGCTTGGCGACAGGAGCTAAGACAATGAACACTGAAGCTTTCTTT.

The rearrangement links TRBV19 to TRBJ1-1; D is unresolved. CDR3 length: 15 amino acids. In germline, CDR1 is LNHDA, CDR2 SQIVND (reference sequence). The V end lost 3 bases, the J end lost 6 bases, and 17 bases lay between the germline ends. The CDR3 DNA is TGTGCCAGTAGTATTAGAGGAGGGCCTAGCGCTGAAGCTTTCTTT. It encodes CASSIRGGPSAEAFF.

This clone was recorded a few times. The genes are TRBV6-5 and TRBJ1-1; unclear D gene. CDR1 is MNHEY, CDR2 SVGAGI, per germline. The CDR3 is 12 amino acids. V gave up 8 bases and J gave up 1 base, with 8 bases separating them. CDR3 region: CASQRGNTEAFF. CDR3 nucleotides: TGTGCCAGCCAGCGGGGGAACACTGAAGCTTTCTTT.

This chain links TRBV6-5 with TRBJ2-1; TRBD2 matches 11 bases. Trimming removed 5 bases from V and 4 bases from J; junction bases left unmatched: 4. The CDR3 has 15 amino acids. Germline CDR1 MNHEY, CDR2 SVGAGI. CDR3 residues: CASSKGTSGYNEQFF. The CDR3 bases are TGTGCCAGCAGTAAGGGGACTAGCGGATACAATGAGCAGTTCTTC.

J is TRBJ2-1 and V is TRBV4-1; 13 bases agree with TRBD2. Per the germline V gene, CDR1 is MGHRA and CDR2 is YSYEKL. The CDR3 is 16 amino acids. With 5 bases clipped from V and 1 base from J, the junction kept 2 bases outside the gene matches. The CDR3 DNA reads TGCGCCAGCAGCTTGGGACTAGCGGGATCCTACAATGAGCAGTTCTTC. Translation: CASSLGLAGSYNEQFF.

The CDR3: CASSQPGATEAFF. Here the CDR3 DNA reads TGTGCCAGCAGCCAGCCAGGGGCTACTGAAGCTTTCTTT. This chain uses TRBV3-1 (or the pseudogene TRBV3-2) with TRBJ1-1; the D gene is possibly TRBD1 (6 bases). V was pared by 3 bases and J by 5 bases, with 10 bases between. The germline V gene encodes CDR1 LGHDT and CDR2 YNNKEL (reference sequence). The CDR3 is 13 amino acids.

This chain connects TRBV25-1 to TRBJ2-7, with 13 nucleotides matching TRBD2. Trimming cost V 3 bases and J 3 bases; bases outside gene matches: 5. The CDR3 covers 16 residues. Germline V lookup: CDR1 MGHDK, CDR2 SYGVNS. The CDR3 is CASSEGGTSGIYEQYF. DNA of the CDR3: TGTGCCAGCAGTGAGGGTGGGACTAGCGGGATCTACGAGCAGTACTTC.